The present entry profiles one T cell receptor (beta chain) with its context. Its specificity is unknown. The source of the sample is a study of cytomegalovirus exposure and HLA in healthy donors. Whole-study findings and limits: One later analysis reportedly identified an Asian-associated ancestry cluster that showed fewer N-insertions than the roughly 600-donor mean. It was reported that TCR beta sequences correctly inferred the HLA-A and HLA-B alleles for most subjects. In a later analysis, HLA-associated beta chains showed higher expansion and lower generation probabilities than comparable chains. As immune exposure information, only CMV serostatus was available.

Germline V gives CDR1 SQVTM, CDR2 ANQGSEA. The CDR3 runs 14 residues. Trimming cost V 8 bases and J 0 bases, with 14 bases left between them. Vbeta (60) and Jbeta (13) primers were used in the PCR. Here immunoSEQ multiplex PCR was the method, and the copy in TCRdb shows in-frame clones only, minus some. The sample consists of some 190,000 clones, less than 90% of them appearing once. The chain uses TRBV29-1 and TRBJ2-1; weak D call: TRBD2 (5 bases). The sample taken for sequencing was PBMCs. The receptor was derived from a girl between 5 and 17 years old in good health and CMV-seropositive. The DNA for the CDR3 is TGCAGCACGGAGGAACTGAGCTCCTACAATGAGCAGTTCTTC. Residues: CSTEELSSYNEQFF.